The sequence of this T cell receptor (beta chain) was determined in a study of T cells after yellow fever vaccination. With 5 bases removed from V and 9 bases from J, the gap between germline ends came to 11 bases. There are 12 residues in the CDR3. CDR1 is SEHNR, CDR2 FQNEAQ, per germline (reference sequence). TCRdb used MiXCR to reprocess the 5' RACE reads, holding one entry per CDR3 protein. The sample contains hundreds of thousands of distinct CDR3 sequences, roughly 4% of which appear only once. The chain combines TRBV7-9 with TRBJ1-5, with a tentative D call TRBD1 (5 bases). The sequence came from a man aged 18-30 years who received the YFV17D yellow fever vaccine. The material was PBMCs, obtained 5 days after the yellow fever booster vaccination. CDR3 in amino acids: CASSGGRSPQHF. DNA of the CDR3: TGTGCCAGCAGCGGGGGACGGTCGCCCCAGCATTTT.